This paragraph reports one T cell receptor beta chain. The data were taken from a study of CD8+ T cells in alopecia areata. Extraction of RNA preceded its reverse transcription into cDNA, which served as the sequencing template. Measured with immunoSEQ multiplex PCR; TCRdb has only the in-frame clones, and not every one. The table includes some 130,000 clones, around 60% detected once. The germline CDR1 and CDR2 sequences are SGHTA and FQGNSA. V lost 5 bases, J lost 0 bases, and 14 bases lay in between. This CDR3 region has 15 residues. As part of sample collection, lesional scalp punch biopsies and peripheral blood were taken from alopecia areata patients. Sorting from PBMCs produced CD4+ and CD8+ T cells.

The specimen was CD4+ T cells sorted from blood, collected at week 0. V usage is TRBV7-2 and J usage is TRBJ2-7; unclear D gene. The TCR originated in a human donor with alopecia areata. CDR3 DNA: TGTGCCAGCAGCCGCTGGGGTCCCAGCTCCTACGAGCAGTACTTC. This codes for CASSRWGPSSYEQYF.